This T cell receptor beta chain was found in a study of T-cell memory formation after mild COVID-19. General observations from the study: Second-wave clones with a day 37 peak had unconfirmed SARS-CoV-2 specificity. Later expanders leaned CD4+, whereas clones that contracted between day 15 and 85 were balanced CD4/CD8.

TCRdb passed the 5' RACE reads through MiXCR, listing each CDR3 protein once. The profile shows roughly 370,000 distinct CDR3 sequences, about a sixth of them singletons. Germline CDR1 KGHSH, CDR2 LQKENI. The CDR3 is 18 amino acids. The trim removed 6 bases at V and 5 bases at J, leaving 18 bases unmatched. With regard to this clonotype: Its antigen is still unknown.

Sample: PBMCs or a T cell subset sorted from them (not recorded which). The chain joins TRBV18 to TRBJ1-2, with 10 bases aligning to TRBD1. The sequence was obtained from a young man who had mild COVID-19 (a few samples of this study predate the infection). Cell type and time point are not known. The chain's CDR3 is CASSLDSGQGRYSYGYTF. DNA of the CDR3: TGTGCCAGCTCTCTCGACTCGGGACAGGGGCGCTACTCTTATGGCTACACCTTC.